One T cell receptor (beta chain) is described in this entry. The antigen is not known. The sample originates from a study of CXCR3-negative and CXCR3-positive naive CD8 T cells. CDR1 and CDR2 (germline): LNHDA, SQIVND (reference sequence). CDR3 size: 18 residues. Notes on the study in general: In naive cells, CXCR3-negative and CXCR3-positive subsets had similar TRBV-TRBJ usage; memory cells differed. A higher hydrophobicity marked the TRB CDR3s of CXCR3-positive naive cells versus CXCR3-negative naive cells.

TRB cDNA libraries were made by UMI-labeled 5' RACE. TCRdb reprocessed the 5' RACE reads; each CDR3 protein has one entry and no DNA is given. The sample's table shows about 24,000 distinct CDR3 sequences. Material for sequencing was naive CXCR3- CD8+ T cells from blood. This sample's subset: CD45RO-CCR7+CD27+CD95- naive CD8+ T cells lacking CXCR3 (TNR3-). The sequence was obtained from a human donor in good health. Some clones in this sample may be carry-over from other donors' samples. The chain carries TRBV19 and TRBJ2-5; TCRdb reports TRBD2, a call that lacks DNA to check it against. CDR3 residues: CASSSRKAVIQYQETQYF. The full variable domain, its missing parts supplied by reference TRBV19 and TRBJ2-5, is DGGITQSPKYLFRKEGQNVTLSCEQNLNHDAMYWYRQDPGQGLRLIYYSQIVNDFQKGDIAEGYSVSREKKESFPLTVTSAQKNPTAFYLCASSSRKAVIQYQETQYFGPGTRLLVL.